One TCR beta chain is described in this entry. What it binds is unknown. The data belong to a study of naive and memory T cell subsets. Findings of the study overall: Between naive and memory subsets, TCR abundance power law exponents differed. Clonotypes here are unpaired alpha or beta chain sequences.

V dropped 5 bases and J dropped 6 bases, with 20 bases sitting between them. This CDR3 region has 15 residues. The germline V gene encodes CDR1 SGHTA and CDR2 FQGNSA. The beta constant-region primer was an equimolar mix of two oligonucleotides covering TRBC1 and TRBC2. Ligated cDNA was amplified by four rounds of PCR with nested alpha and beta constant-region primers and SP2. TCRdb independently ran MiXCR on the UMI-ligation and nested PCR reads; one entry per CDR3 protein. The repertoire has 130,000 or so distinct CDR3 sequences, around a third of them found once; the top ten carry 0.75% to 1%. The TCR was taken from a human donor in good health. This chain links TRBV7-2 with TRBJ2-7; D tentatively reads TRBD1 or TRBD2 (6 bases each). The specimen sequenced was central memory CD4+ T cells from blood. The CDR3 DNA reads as TGTGCCAGCAGCAGCCTAGGGGGGAGGCCCGGCGAGCAGTACTTC. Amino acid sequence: CASSSLGGRPGEQYF. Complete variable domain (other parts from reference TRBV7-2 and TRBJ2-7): GAGVSQSPSNKVTEKGKDVELRCDPISGHTALYWYRQSLGQGLEFLIYFQGNSAPDKSGLPSDRFSAERTGGSVSTLTIQRTQQEDSAVYLCASSSLGGRPGEQYFGPGTRLTVT.